This entry lists 23 T cell receptor beta chains sequenced from one sample in a study of CD8 T cells in Susac syndrome. RNA was extracted with the RNeasy kit, and a quantity of roughly 0.5 to 1 ug was reverse transcribed using random hexamers. In TCRdb, the immunoSEQ multiplex PCR reads were re-called with MiXCR into one record per CDR3 protein. The repertoire holds approximately 130,000 distinct CDR3 sequences, with about 95% as singletons. Sequencing was done on a sample of CD4+ T cells from PBMCs. The receptors were gathered from a human donor in good health.

The chain links TRBV27 to TRBJ1-6; D gene uncertain. Trimming removed 7 bases at V and 9 bases at J, with 22 bases between. Germline lookup yields CDR1 MNHEY and CDR2 SMNVEV (reference sequence). This CDR3 is built from 16 residues. In DNA, the CDR3 is TGTGCCAGCACTATTTTAGGGCTTGCGGCTACTTCACCCCTCCACTTT. It translates to CASTILGLAATSPLHF.

DNA for the CDR3: TGTGCCTGGAGTTCCTCGTCAGGAATCTATGGCTACACCTTC. As protein: CAWSSSSGIYGYTF. The chain is built from TRBV30 and TRBJ1-2; D not resolved. The CDR3 loop spans 14 amino acids. Deletions cut 2 bases from V and 4 bases from J, with 14 bases between. The germline V gene has CDR1 GTSNPN and CDR2 SVGIG (reference sequence).

In DNA form, the CDR3 reads TGTGCCATCAGGGAAGGGACTAGCGGTGGAACCGGGGAGCTGTTTTTT. Amino acid sequence: CAIREGTSGGTGELFF. The V gene is TRBV10-3, the J gene TRBJ2-2; 11 nucleotides agree with TRBD2. V was pared by 6 bases and J by 5 bases, with 8 bases of the junction left unmatched. The V gene's germline CDR1 is ENHRY and CDR2 SYGVKD. The CDR3 has 16 residues.

The chain uses TRBV29-1 and TRBJ1-2; no firm D call. The germline V gene encodes CDR1 SQVTM and CDR2 ANQGSEA. Trimming cost V 4 bases and J 4 bases, with 19 bases left between them. This CDR3 has 15 amino acids. The CDR3 nucleotides read TGCAGCGTTGTCGGCCAGCGACCCCGCGGCTATGGCTACACCTTC. It is translated as CSVVGQRPRGYGYTF.

The chain is built from TRBV2 and TRBJ2-5; D possibly uses TRBD1 or TRBD2 (5 bases each). V gave up 7 bases and J gave up 4 bases, with 16 bases separating them. This CDR3 has 14 amino acids. Germline CDR1 SNHLY, CDR2 FYNNEI. The CDR3 nucleotides read TGTGCCAGCATGAGAGGGACCGCGCTAGAGACCCAGTACTTC. Translation: CASMRGTALETQYF.

The chain employs TRBV2 and TRBJ1-1; D unresolved. This CDR3 spans 11 amino acids. The V gene's germline CDR1 is SNHLY and CDR2 FYNNEI. Trimming stripped 7 bases from V and 10 bases from J, with 13 bases between. CDR3 DNA sequence: TGTGCCAGCACCCTCATCCTGGGAGCTTTCTTT. Residues: CASTLILGAFF. The variable domain in full, completed from reference TRBV2 and TRBJ1-1, reads EPEVTQTPSHQVTQMGQEVILRCVPISNHLYFYWYRQILGQKVEFLVSFYNNEISEKSEIFDDQFSVERPDGSNFTLKIRSTKLEDSAMYFCASTLILGAFFGQGTRLTVV.

This rearrangement joins TRBV6-5 to TRBJ2-1, with TRBD2 matching 12 bases. The CDR3 is 14 residues long. Germline values: CDR1 MNHEY, CDR2 SVGAGI. The V and J ends lost 6 bases and 8 bases, in that order; junction bases with no gene match: 5. CDR3 loop: CASSRLAGVYEQFF. The CDR3 DNA reads TGTGCCAGCAGCCGACTAGCGGGAGTGTATGAGCAGTTCTTC.

The V gene is TRBV20-1, the J gene TRBJ2-7; TRBD2 aligns across 11 bases. The CDR3 runs 17 residues. Trimming cost V 0 bases and J 0 bases; bases outside gene matches: 7. Germline V lookup: CDR1 DFQATT, CDR2 SNEGSKA (reference sequence). The CDR3 loop reads CSARDALAGESSYEQYF. The CDR3 DNA reads as TGCAGTGCTAGAGATGCACTAGCGGGAGAGAGCTCCTACGAGCAGTACTTC.

This chain connects TRBV19 to TRBJ1-2; 10 bases line up with TRBD1. Germline trimming cut 4 bases from V and 4 bases from J; bases unmatched to any gene: 6. Germline lookup yields CDR1 LNHDA and CDR2 SQIVND (reference sequence). The CDR3 spans 15 residues. The CDR3 is CASSTGTGDGYGYTF. In DNA form, the CDR3 reads TGTGCCAGTAGTACCGGGACAGGGGATGGCTATGGCTACACCTTC.

The chain uses TRBV12-3 or TRBV12-4 and TRBJ2-7, with D possibly being TRBD1 (5 bases). CDR3 length: 14 amino acids. Trimming shortened V by 1 base and J by 3 bases, and 10 bases separated the two germline ends. CDR3 nucleotide sequence: TGTGCCAGCAGTTTAGGGACACTCAGCTACGAGCAGTACTTC. Translated: CASSLGTLSYEQYF.

The rearrangement joins TRBV5-1 to TRBJ2-3, with 8 bases matching TRBD1. Germline lookup yields CDR1 SGHRS and CDR2 YFSETQ. This CDR3 has 14 residues. The J segment lost 5 bases and the V segment lost 4 bases, leaving 6 bases of the junction unmatched. The CDR3 coding sequence is TGCGCCAGCAGCATCGGACAGGGAGGAGATACGCAGTATTTT. Protein product: CASSIGQGGDTQYF. Drawing the rest from reference TRBV5-1 and TRBJ2-3, the complete variable domain is KAGVTQTPRYLIKTRGQQVTLSCSPISGHRSVSWYQQTPGQGLQFLFEYFSETQRNKGNFPGRFSGRQFSNSRSEMNVSTLELGDSALYLCASSIGQGGDTQYFGPGTRLTVL.

The chain recombines TRBV3-1 with TRBJ2-3; a possible D gene is TRBD1 (6 bases). CDR3 length equals 15 residues. CDR1 and CDR2 from the germline V gene are LGHDT and YNNKEL (reference sequence). V was shortened by 6 bases and J by 2 bases, with 15 bases between the two germline ends. The CDR3 coding sequence is TGTGCCAGCAGATCCCAGGGGAAGACCACAGATACGCAGTATTTT. It translates to CASRSQGKTTDTQYF.

This chain links TRBV5-6 with TRBJ2-5, with TRBD2 matching 12 bases. V shed 4 bases, J shed 5 bases, and the junction held 6 bases outside the gene matches. CDR3 length: 15 residues. Looked up from germline, CDR1 is SGHDT and CDR2 is YYEEEE. The CDR3: CASSPSGRAWETQYF. CDR3 nucleotide sequence: TGTGCCAGCAGCCCTAGCGGGAGGGCCTGGGAGACCCAGTACTTC.

The chain has TRBV19 and TRBJ1-3; no clear D. CDR3 length: 15 amino acids. Trimming removed 7 bases from V and 1 base from J, with 14 bases in between. The germline V gene encodes CDR1 LNHDA and CDR2 SQIVND (reference sequence). The CDR3 DNA reads as TGTGCCAGTATACCTCCTCTCAGTTCTGGAAACACCATATATTTT. This translates into CASIPPLSSGNTIYF.

The J gene is TRBJ1-2, the V gene TRBV2, with D perhaps TRBD1 (5 bases). The CDR3 length is 15 residues. V was trimmed by 4 bases and J by 4 bases, leaving 16 bases between them. Per the germline V gene, CDR1 is SNHLY and CDR2 is FYNNEI. Written as DNA, the CDR3 is TGTGCCAGCAGTGGGGGACGGCGCGGTGCCTATGGCTACACCTTC. Amino acids: CASSGGRRGAYGYTF.

The gene calls are TRBV7-2 and TRBJ1-1; no firm D call. The germline V and J ends were trimmed by 5 bases and 1 base, with 17 bases remaining between them. Germline CDR1 SGHTA, CDR2 FQGNSA. The CDR3 loop spans 16 amino acids. This CDR3 reads CASSLIMSAPNTEAFF. CDR3 DNA sequence: TGTGCCAGCAGCCTTATTATGTCGGCTCCGAACACTGAAGCTTTCTTT.

The rearrangement uses TRBV12-3 or TRBV12-4 and TRBJ1-2; 11 bases align to TRBD1. The CDR3 has 15 residues. Trimming took 3 bases from V and 8 from J; bases not matched to a gene: 8. The CDR3 spells CASSFYGQGAGGYTF. In DNA, the CDR3 is TGTGCCAGCAGTTTCTACGGACAGGGGGCGGGCGGCTACACCTTC.

This sequence joins TRBV6-2 or TRBV6-3 and TRBJ2-1; maybe TRBD2 (5 bases). With 6 bases removed from V and 10 bases from J, the gap between germline ends came to 19 bases. Germline lookup yields CDR1 MNHEY and CDR2 SVGEGT. This CDR3 is built from 14 residues. Here the CDR3 reads CASRLPGFSKEQFF. The CDR3 DNA reads as TGTGCCAGCAGACTACCGGGATTCTCCAAGGAGCAGTTCTTC.

A remark on this clonotype: The germline gene is not matched at one end of the junction; a read error may be the cause. The gene calls are TRBV2 and TRBJ1-5; a possible D gene is TRBD1 (6 bases). The germline gives CDR1 SNHLY, CDR2 FYNNEI. The CDR3 is 14 amino acids. CDR3 protein: CASNEQGLKQPQHF. The CDR3 nucleotides are TGTGCCAGCAATGAACAGGGCCTAAAGCAGCCCCAGCATTTT.

This chain uses TRBV7-3 with TRBJ2-1; D may be TRBD2 (5 bases). The CDR3 spans 15 residues. Germline lookup yields CDR1 SGHTA and CDR2 FQGTGA. Trimming pared 1 base from V and 6 bases from J, leaving 13 bases between. Here the CDR3 DNA reads TGTGCCAGCAGCTTAATTGTGGGAGAGGGCAATGAGCAGTTCTTC. This encodes CASSLIVGEGNEQFF.

Worth noting for this clonotype: One junction end does not reproduce the germline sequence, and a read error may be involved. This sequence joins TRBV7-7 and TRBJ2-7, with 11 bases fitting TRBD1. Germline assignment: CDR1 SSHAT and CDR2 FNYEAQ (reference sequence). The CDR3 is made up of 14 amino acids. In DNA form, the CDR3 reads TGTGCTAGCAGCCCCGGGACAGGGGGAAACGAGCAGTACTTC. It translates to CASSPGTGGNEQYF.

The chain links TRBV4-3 to TRBJ2-7, with D unresolved. The CDR3 is made up of 15 amino acids. V lost 0 bases, J lost 0 bases, and 9 bases lay in between. Germline values: CDR1 LGHNA, CDR2 YSLEER. CDR3 in amino acids: CASSQDLVSSYEQYF. DNA for the CDR3: TGCGCCAGCAGCCAAGATCTGGTGAGCTCCTACGAGCAGTACTTC.

The chain joins TRBV12-3 or TRBV12-4 to TRBJ1-1; no firm D call. V was clipped by 4 bases and J by 1 base, with 10 bases between them. CDR3 size: 14 residues. The CDR3 sequence: CASSSRTANTEAFF. CDR3 nucleotide sequence: TGTGCCAGCAGTTCCAGGACGGCGAACACTGAAGCTTTCTTT.